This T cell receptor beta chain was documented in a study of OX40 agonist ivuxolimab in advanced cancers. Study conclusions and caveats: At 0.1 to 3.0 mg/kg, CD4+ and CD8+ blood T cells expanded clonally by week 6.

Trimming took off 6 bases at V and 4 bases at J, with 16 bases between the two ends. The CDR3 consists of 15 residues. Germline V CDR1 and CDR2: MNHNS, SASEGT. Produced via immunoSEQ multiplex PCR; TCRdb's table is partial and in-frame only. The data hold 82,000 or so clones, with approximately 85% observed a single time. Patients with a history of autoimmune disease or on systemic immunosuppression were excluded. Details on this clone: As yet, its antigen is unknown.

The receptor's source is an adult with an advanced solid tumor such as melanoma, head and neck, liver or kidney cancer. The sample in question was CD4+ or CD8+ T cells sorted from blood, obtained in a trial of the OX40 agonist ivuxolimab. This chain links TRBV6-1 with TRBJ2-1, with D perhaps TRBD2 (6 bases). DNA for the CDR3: TGTGCCAGCAGCGCCGTGGCGGGAATTTACAATGAGCAGTTCTTC. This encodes CASSAVAGIYNEQFF.